These T cell receptor beta chains were read from a single sample in a study of PD-1 and CTLA-4 blockade in melanoma. Libraries were prepared by immunoSEQ multiplex PCR; TCRdb keeps only in-frame clonotypes and omits some of them. The table lists over 25,000 clones, around nine tenths of them singletons. The sample was CD8+ T cells from peripheral blood, taken before anti-PD-1 treatment. Receptors were obtained from a human donor with melanoma. Both conserved end residues are part of each CDR3. The order of the fields is J gene, clone size, V gene, D gene, CDR3 DNA, CDR3 protein. A D gene is named only where the DNA matches it firmly. Rows give clone size only sometimes, using once, few, many, or a class for an expanded clone.

TRBJ1-2	few	TRBV25-1	TRBD1	TGTGCCAGCACAGGACAGGGAAACTATGGCTACACCTTC	CASTGQGNYGYTF
TRBJ1-5	.	TRBV13	.	TGTGCCAGCAGTATTGGCAATCAGCCCCAGCATTTT	CASSIGNQPQHF
TRBJ1-3	few	TRBV2	.	TGTGCCAGCAGTGAGAGACAGGCTGGAAACACCATATATTTT	CASSERQAGNTIYF
TRBJ1-2	.	TRBV7-9	.	TGTGCCAGCAGCTTAGTTCCACTTAGGGGGAATGGCTACACCTTC	CASSLVPLRGNGYTF
TRBJ2-7	.	TRBV30	TRBD1	TGTGCCTGGAGTGTACTCGACAGGGTGGATTCCTACGAGCAGTACTTC	CAWSVLDRVDSYEQYF
TRBJ2-3	once	TRBV28	TRBD1	TGTGCCAGCAGCACCGGGACAGGGCCGCTACTGAGCACAGATACGCAGTATTTT	CASSTGTGPLLSTDTQYF
TRBJ2-3	.	TRBV10-1	.	TGCGCCATTAGACCCGCAAGTGGTAGCCGCACAGATACGCAGTATTTT	CAIRPASGSRTDTQYF
TRBJ1-3	once	TRBV6-5	.	TGTGCCAGCAGTTACTCGTACGGATCTGGAAACACCATATATTTT	CASSYSYGSGNTIYF
TRBJ2-5	.	TRBV27	.	TGTGCCAGCAGTGCCCCTGGAGAAGAGACCCAGTACTTC	CASSAPGEETQYF
TRBJ2-5	.	TRBV15	TRBD2	TGTGCCACCAGCAGAGATCCACGACTAGCGGGAATTGAGACCCAGTACTTC	CATSRDPRLAGIETQYF
TRBJ2-7	.	TRBV30	.	TGTGCCTGGAGTCTAGGGTACGAGCAGTACTTC	CAWSLGYEQYF
TRBJ1-5	.	TRBV4-2	.	TGTGCCAGCAGCCAAAACGGGGCGCGGCCCCAGCATTTT	CASSQNGARPQHF
TRBJ2-7	.	TRBV4-1	.	TGCGCCAGCAGCCAAAGCCCAAGCGATATCTCCTACGAGCAGTACTTC	CASSQSPSDISYEQYF
TRBJ2-3	.	TRBV24-1	TRBD1	TGTGCCACCCGACAGGGGAAGGGTACGCAGTATTTT	CATRQGKGTQYF
TRBJ1-5	.	TRBV24-1	.	TGTGCCACCAGTTGGGGTGATCAGCCCCAGCATTTT	CATSWGDQPQHF
TRBJ2-2	.	TRBV24-1	.	TGTGCCACCAGTGATTTGGCGACAGAGAACACCGGGGAGCTGTTTTTT	CATSDLATENTGELFF
TRBJ2-2	.	TRBV11-2	.	TGTGCCAGCAGCCGCAGGGGCACCGGGGAGCTGTTTTTT	CASSRRGTGELFF
TRBJ2-7	.	TRBV10-1	TRBD1	TGCGCCAGCAGTGAGGACAGGGGGCTTTCCTACGAGCAGTACTTC	CASSEDRGLSYEQYF
TRBJ1-1	.	TRBV4-1	.	TGCGCCAGCAGCGTATCAGGGGTTGGGACTGAAGCTTTCTTT	CASSVSGVGTEAFF
TRBJ1-5	.	TRBV6-4	.	TGTGCCAGCAGGCCTGTCCGTCCAGGGGCGAATCAGCCCCAGCATTTT	CASRPVRPGANQPQHF
TRBJ1-2	few	TRBV15	TRBD1	TGTGCCACCAGAACAACAGGGGAAGATGGCTACACCTTC	CATRTTGEDGYTF
TRBJ2-1	.	TRBV19	.	TGTGCCAGTAGTCCTCTAGAGGGGAGTGAGCAGTTCTTC	CASSPLEGSEQFF
TRBJ1-2	.	TRBV27	.	TGTGCCAGCAGTTCCGATTTAAGGAACTATGGCTACACCTTC	CASSSDLRNYGYTF
TRBJ2-3	.	TRBV4-1	TRBD2	TGCGCCAGCAGCCAAGGTGATAGCGGGAGTACGGATACGCAGTATTTT	CASSQGDSGSTDTQYF
TRBJ2-7	.	TRBV28	.	TGTGCCAGCAGTTTCGGGTGGGCCGAGCAGTACTTC	CASSFGWAEQYF
TRBJ2-7	.	TRBV27	TRBD2	TGTGCCAGCAGTCTTGCGGGAGGGTACGAGCAGTACTTC	CASSLAGGYEQYF
TRBJ2-2	.	TRBV29-1	.	TGCAGCGTTGAGGCGGTCTCGGGCACCGGGGAGCTGTTTTTT	CSVEAVSGTGELFF
TRBJ1-1	few	TRBV6-5	.	TGTGCCAGCAGAAAGCCCCAGAACACTGAAGCTTTCTTT	CASRKPQNTEAFF
TRBJ1-1	.	TRBV24-1	.	TGTGCCACCAGTGAAGGAGGGGGAACTGAAGCTTTCTTT	CATSEGGGTEAFF
TRBJ2-7	few	TRBV4-2	TRBD1	TGTGCCAGCAGCCAAGATTGGACAGGTTCCTACGAGCAGTACTTC	CASSQDWTGSYEQYF
TRBJ1-6	.	TRBV7-2	.	TGTGCCAGCAAACTTCCACGTTCACCCCTCCACTTT	CASKLPRSPLHF
TRBJ2-1	few	TRBV7-9	TRBD2	TGTGCCAGCAGCTCCGGGACTAGTGAACAGGAGCAGTTCTTC	CASSSGTSEQEQFF
TRBJ1-2	few	TRBV6-4	.	TGTGCCAGCAGTGAAGGCAGGGGTTTCGATGGCTACACCTTC	CASSEGRGFDGYTF
TRBJ2-5	.	TRBV29-1	TRBD2	TGCAGCGTTGAAGAATCCGCGAGCGGGGGGTCCCAAGAGACCCAGTACTTC	CSVEESASGGSQETQYF
TRBJ2-1	.	TRBV5-1	.	TGCGCCAGCAGCTTAGACCTCACCAACTCCTACAATGAGCAGTTCTTC	CASSLDLTNSYNEQFF
TRBJ2-3	.	TRBV4-1	TRBD1	TGCGCCAGCAGCCAAGTTCAGGGGACAGGGGGTAATACGCAGTATTTT	CASSQVQGTGGNTQYF
TRBJ2-2	.	TRBV6-5	TRBD1	TGTGCCAGCAGCTTAGGGACAGGCAACACCGGGGAGCTGTTTTTT	CASSLGTGNTGELFF
TRBJ1-1	.	TRBV19	.	TGTGCCAGTAGTTTATACGAGACGGGTATCACTGAAGCTTTCTTT	CASSLYETGITEAFF
TRBJ1-5	.	TRBV27	TRBD1	TGTGCCAGTCAAGGACAGGGGGCAAATCAGCCCCAGCATTTT	CASQGQGANQPQHF
TRBJ1-5	.	TRBV19	.	TGTGCCAGCAATCAACAGGGAGGCAATCAGCCCCAGCATTTT	CASNQQGGNQPQHF
TRBJ1-1	.	TRBV28	.	TGTGCCAGCAGTTTCACTACGGGGTTGGCGGACACTGAAGCTTTCTTT	CASSFTTGLADTEAFF
TRBJ2-3	.	TRBV10-1	.	TGCGCCAGCAGTTCCGGACGAAACACAGATACGCAGTATTTT	CASSSGRNTDTQYF
TRBJ2-1	.	TRBV7-9	.	TGTGCCAGCAGCTTAGGGATAGCTGATGAGCAGTTCTTC	CASSLGIADEQFF